This T cell receptor beta chain was captured by sequencing in a study of T cell responses to AZD1222 COVID-19 vaccine. The study, taken as a whole, reports: Unmutated regions of variants are reportedly targeted by nearly half of spike-specific TCRs. A mostly white British donor set with more females was recruited, and clonal diversity was possibly underestimated.

J was trimmed by 0 bases and V by 6 bases; bases with no gene match: 13. CDR1 and CDR2 from the germline V gene are MNHEY and SMNVEV (reference sequence). The CDR3 covers 19 residues. Clones were sequenced by immunoSEQ multiplex PCR, and TCRdb holds only the in-frame ones, with some missing. The data contain around 130,000 clones, roughly 92% of them seen just once; the ten biggest clones take up around 1.1%. A remark on this clone: No antigen is known for it.

The chain carries TRBV27 and TRBJ1-4; 10 bases line up with TRBD1. Sequencing used peripheral blood, obtained 28 days after the second AZD1222 dose. The clonotype originates from an adult who received the AZD1222 COVID-19 vaccine. The CDR3 DNA reads TGTGCCAGCAGACCTCGCCGGGACAGGGGTTCCCCAACTAATGAAAAACTGTTTTTT. This codes for CASRPRRDRGSPTNEKLFF.